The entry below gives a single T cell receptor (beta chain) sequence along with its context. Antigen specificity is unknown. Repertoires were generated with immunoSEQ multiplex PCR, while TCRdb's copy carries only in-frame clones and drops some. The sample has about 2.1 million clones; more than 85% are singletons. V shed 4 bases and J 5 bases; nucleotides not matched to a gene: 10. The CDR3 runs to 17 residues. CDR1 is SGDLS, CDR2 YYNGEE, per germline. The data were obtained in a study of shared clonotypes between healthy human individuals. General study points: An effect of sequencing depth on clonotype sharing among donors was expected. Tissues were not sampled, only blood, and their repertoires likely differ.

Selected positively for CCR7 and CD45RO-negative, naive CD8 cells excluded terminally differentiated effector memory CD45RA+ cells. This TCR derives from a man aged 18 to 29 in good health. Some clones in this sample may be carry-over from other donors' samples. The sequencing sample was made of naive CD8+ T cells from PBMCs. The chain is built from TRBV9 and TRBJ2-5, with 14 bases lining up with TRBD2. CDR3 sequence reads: CASSPRLAGGPEETQYF. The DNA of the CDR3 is TGTGCCAGCAGCCCTCGACTAGCGGGAGGGCCAGAGGAGACCCAGTACTTC.